This paragraph reports one TCR beta chain. Antigen specificity is unknown. CDR1 MNHEY and CDR2 SMNVEV come from the germline V gene (reference sequence). CDR3 length equals 15 residues. The germline V and J ends were trimmed by 3 bases and 10 bases, with 16 bases remaining between them. The data originate from a study of T cell clonotyping in hematopoietic cell transplantation. General study findings and limits: Recipient TCR diversity dropped after transplant; expanded clonotypes rose from day 30 to 180.

Clones were sequenced by immunoSEQ multiplex PCR, and TCRdb holds only the in-frame ones, with some missing. The sample holds some 30,000 clones, about 83% seen once. This sample's time point: recipient sample about 28 days before transplant, after cytoreduction. The sample was peripheral blood mononuclear cells, taken before stem cell transplant. The rearrangement links TRBV27 to TRBJ1-6; tentative D call: TRBD1 (5 bases). The receptor was isolated from a woman aged 30 to 39 with chronic myeloid leukemia. Some clones in this sample may be carry-over from other donors' samples. CDR3 region: CASSLISGMGSPLHF. Here the CDR3 DNA reads TGTGCCAGCAGTTTGATTTCAGGGATGGGATCACCCCTCCACTTT.